This TCR beta chain came from a study of shared clonotypes between healthy human individuals (dated by TCRdb to 2019 to 2021). Background on the whole study: A few men and two women, aged 18 to 49 years, made up the cohort. For each donor, three plates each were used for CD4 naive and CD4 memory, two plates were used for CD8 naive, and one plate was used for CD8 memory. The study deeply sequenced blood TCR repertoires of five healthy adults to estimate repertoire size and the extent of clonotype sharing between individuals. Libraries were prepared and TCR repertoires were sequenced by different laboratories using diverse techniques, in order to increase sequencing depth and limit assay-specific biases. Between about 0.94 and 8.9 billion PBMCs per donor were obtained by leukapheresis.

As encoded in the germline V gene, CDR1 is SNHLY while CDR2 is FYNNEI. From its cysteine to its phenylalanine, the CDR3 spans 14 amino acids. The retained sequence is limited to the CDR3, 42 bases, with the frame set at the first base. Trimming costs V 3 bases and J 0 bases, and their ends lie 7 bases apart. Remarks on this clone: What antigen it recognizes has not been identified. No much larger clonotype is one base removed from it; base qualities were not supplied.

CD8 naive samples consisted of CD45RO-negative cells that were positively selected for CCR7, yielding a CD45RA+CCR7+ population without TemRA cells. The donors were healthy, HIV-negative adults with no recently reported acute infections or vaccinations. All donors were Caucasian adults living in Nashville, Tennessee, USA. Blood was obtained by leukapheresis, after which PBMCs were separated by Ficoll-Histopaque density gradient centrifugation and cryopreserved in liquid nitrogen vapor phase. Analytical flow cytometry was used to check the purity and quantity of each magnetically sorted T cell population. From each sorted fraction, genomic DNA was isolated and quantified by UV absorbance on a Nanodrop 2000c. What the study reported, not specific to this receptor: Pairwise subsampling indicated that sequencing depth was expected to affect the degree of clonotype sharing among donors. Across a few donors, roughly 5.4% of naive CD4, roughly 3.8% of naive CD8, roughly 2.2% of memory CD4, and roughly 0.41% of memory CD8 clonotypes were shared. The genetic and exposure-history diversity represented was limited by the small number of donors. Compared with non-shared clonotypes, clonotypes shared by all four sorted-subset donors had higher generation probabilities. Even with the large sequencing depth, rarefaction of the sorted-subset datasets indicated that sequencing was incomplete. Estimated clonotype richness was generally larger for naive than for memory subsets. Sampling was restricted to blood, and TCR repertoires in tissue are likely to differ from TCR repertoires in blood.

Using the deep immunoSEQ assay, multiplex PCR amplified TCR CDR3 regions from genomic DNA. Extracted genomic DNA from each cell subset was distributed evenly across all wells of several immunoSEQ 96-well plates, and each plate was treated as a replicate. For sorted subsets, roughly 200 ng of genomic DNA, equivalent to 25,000 to 35,000 T cell genomes, went into each replicate PCR. The purified libraries were quantified using a Qubit 3.0 fluorometer, sized with a Bioanalyzer 2100, and then quantified again using the KAPA Library Quantification kit. Every immunoSEQ 96-well plate was sequenced on a dedicated single-read 150-cycle Illumina NextSeq 550 flow cell. On the study's bioinformatics: Because only junctional sequences without quality scores were contained in the immunoSEQ output, filtering matching that applied to full-length reads could not be performed. Sequences were annotated with PyIR, a Python wrapper for IgBLAST v1.9, using IMGT germline references to assign V/J genes and CDR3. Reads were filtered out if the reads had weak V/J assignments (E-value above 1e-6), no CDR3, stop codons, out-of-frame junctions, or ambiguous translated residues. V3J clonotypes were defined by identical inferred V gene, J gene, and CDR3 amino acid sequence. The percentage overlap between two repertoires was calculated by dividing the number of shared unique clonotypes by the size of the smaller repertoire. Repertoire richness was assessed with RTK rarefaction, the Chao1 estimator, and Recon v2.1 estimates of unobserved clonotypes. Generation probabilities were computed with OLGA for all TCRbeta clonotypes obtained by the gDNA method from a handful of donors. This is the immuneACCESS table as TCRdb keeps it, with only in-frame sequences that have V and J called. A part of the clones is gone; compared with another copy, unresolved V genes explain less than half, and the rest is unexplained. V and J calls plus clone size are reproduced from that table; the DNA served to infer D and trimming. The sample yields some 2.1 million clones; about 94% were counted once. The ten biggest clones cover around 1.8% of the sample.

The material sequenced was naive CD8+ T cells from PBMCs. The sample's cell subset or site label, in plain terms: CD45RA+CCR7+. This clonotype originated in a man between 18 and 35 years old in good health. Some clones in this sample may be carry-over from other donors' samples. The rearranged chain carries TRBV2 and TRBJ2-3; the D gene remains uncertain. The base sequence is TGTGCCAGCAGTGAGGCAGAAAGCACAGATACGCAGTATTTT. It specifies CASSEAESTDTQYF.